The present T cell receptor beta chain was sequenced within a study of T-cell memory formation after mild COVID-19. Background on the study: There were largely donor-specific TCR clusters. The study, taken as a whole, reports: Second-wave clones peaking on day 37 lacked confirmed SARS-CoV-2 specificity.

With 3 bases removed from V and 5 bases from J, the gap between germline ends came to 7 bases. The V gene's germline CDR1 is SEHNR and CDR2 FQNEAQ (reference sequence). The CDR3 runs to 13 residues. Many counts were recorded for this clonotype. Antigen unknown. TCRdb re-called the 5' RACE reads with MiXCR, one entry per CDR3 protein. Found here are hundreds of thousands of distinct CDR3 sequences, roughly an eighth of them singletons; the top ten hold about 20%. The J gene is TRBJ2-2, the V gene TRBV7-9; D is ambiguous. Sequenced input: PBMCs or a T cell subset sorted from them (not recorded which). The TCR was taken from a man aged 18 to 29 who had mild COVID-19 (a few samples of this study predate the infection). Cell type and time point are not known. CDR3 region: CASSLTSTGELFF. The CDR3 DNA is TGTGCCAGCAGCTTGACTTCAACCGGGGAGCTGTTTTTT. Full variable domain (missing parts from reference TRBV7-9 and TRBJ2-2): DTGVSQNPRHKITKRGQNVTFRCDPISEHNRLYWYRQTLGQGPEFLTYFQNEAQLEKSRLLSDRFSAERPKGSFSTLEIQRTEQGDSAMYLCASSLTSTGELFFGEGSRLTVL.